This T cell receptor beta chain appears in the sequencing data of a study of response to subunit inactivated influenza vaccine. Notes on this clonotype: The antigen is unknown.

TCRdb reprocessed the RT-PCR reads with MiXCR, giving one entry per CDR3 protein. This table has roughly 700,000 distinct CDR3 sequences, 14% appearing once. The CDR3 extends over 18 amino acids. V was pared by 4 bases and J by 5 bases, with 17 bases of the junction left unmatched. Per the germline V gene, CDR1 is DFQATT and CDR2 is SNEGSKA (reference sequence). Whole-study results and caveats: Each seasonal influenza vaccination, the authors suggested, recruits few new T cells.

The receptor's source is a man aged 45 to 65 who received an inactivated influenza vaccine. This sample comprised PBMCs from blood, obtained around 15 days before vaccination. The gene calls are TRBV20-1 and TRBJ1-6; 7 bases match TRBD1. The CDR3 here is CSAKRRLRGTGDNSPLHF. As DNA, the CDR3 is TGCAGTGCTAAACGGCGACTCCGGGGAACAGGGGATAATTCACCCCTCCACTTT.